What follows are 16 T cell receptor beta chains derived from one specimen sequenced in a study of T cell repertoires in aging, cancer and after chemotherapy (dated by TCRdb to 2018 to 2020). Reads for this sample came from an Illumina MiSeq. Using a mixed TRB-A/B primer pool, multiplex touch-down PCR amplified rearranged TRB sequences covering the V, D and J segments. TCRdb applied fastp at Q25 and MiXCR to the public reads, then kept only in-frame beta chains. Rows are combined by CDR3 protein, so each entry shows the most common genes and DNA. The sample table shows 13,000 or so distinct CDR3 sequences, and roughly 26% are seen once. The top ten hold 2.6% of the sample. TCR beta rearrangements were amplified from genomic DNA isolated from peripheral blood, not from sorted cells or RNA. Specimen: blood. Receptors originate from a human donor in good health.

The chain couples TRBV7-2 to TRBJ1-5; D perhaps matches TRBD1 (5 bases). There are 14 residues in the CDR3. Germline V gene lookup returns CDR1 SGHTA and CDR2 FQGNSA. V was cut by 3 bases and J by 0 bases, with 6 bases left in between. The CDR3 DNA reads as TGTGCCAGCAGCTTGACAGCTAGCAATCAGCCCCAGCATTTT. Residues: CASSLTASNQPQHF.

The J gene is TRBJ2-5, the V gene TRBV14; D remains ambiguous. The length of the CDR3 is 14 residues. Germline V gives CDR1 SGHDN, CDR2 FVKESK. Trimming removed 5 bases from V and 5 bases from J, with 15 bases in between. The CDR3 DNA reads TGTGCCAGCAGCGGGCCCTCGGTGAGGGAGACCCAGTACTTC. Its translation: CASSGPSVRETQYF.

This clonotype showed up just a few times. V usage is TRBV24-1 and J usage is TRBJ1-2; D is undetermined. With 3 bases removed from V and 3 bases from J, the gap between germline ends came to 22 bases. The CDR3 spans 18 residues. Germline CDR1 reads KGHDR; CDR2 reads SFDVKD. CDR3 residues: CATSDPSSRAELYYGYTF. The CDR3 bases are TGTGCCACCAGTGATCCCTCCAGCCGGGCAGAGCTCTACTATGGCTACACCTTC.

The CDR3 coding sequence is TGTGCCAGCAGTTTACTGACAGGGTCTGAGAATCAGCCCCAGCATTTT. Amino acids: CASSLLTGSENQPQHF. The genes are TRBV28 and TRBJ1-5; 7 bases are shared with TRBD1. The length of the CDR3 is 16 residues. CDR1 and CDR2 (germline): MDHEN, SYDVKM. V shed 2 bases, J shed 4 bases, and the junction held 8 bases outside the gene matches. The full variable domain, completed using reference TRBV28 and TRBJ1-5, is DVKVTQSSRYLVKRTGEKVFLECVQDMDHENMFWYRQDPGLGLRLIYFSYDVKMKEKGDIPEGYSVSREKKERFSLILESASTNQTSMYLCASSLLTGSENQPQHFGDGTRLSIL.

This clonotype was detected only a few times. The chain combines TRBV20-1 with TRBJ2-7; 7 bases align to TRBD2. The CDR3 is 17 amino acids. With V trimmed by 3 bases and J by 0 bases, 14 bases remained unmatched. Germline assignment: CDR1 DFQATT and CDR2 SNEGSKA (reference sequence). Written as DNA, the CDR3 is TGCAGTGCTAGGGATCTACTAGGGCGGGGGAGCTCCTACGAGCAGTACTTC. Protein: CSARDLLGRGSSYEQYF.

This chain links TRBV21-1 with TRBJ2-5. TRBV21-1 is designated a pseudogene. This CDR3 has 12 residues. The CDR3 here is CASGNYKETQYF. The CDR3 nucleotides read TGTGCCAGCGGGAATTACAAAGAGACCCAGTACTTC.

The V gene is TRBV27, the J gene TRBJ1-2; no definite D call. The V end was cut by 2 bases, the J end by 2 bases, with 12 bases between. CDR3 length: 15 residues. Germline V gene lookup returns CDR1 MNHEY and CDR2 SMNVEV (reference sequence). Here the CDR3 reads CASSLRGPANYGYTF. Here the CDR3 DNA reads TGTGCCAGCAGTTTAAGAGGCCCAGCAAACTATGGCTACACCTTC.

Worth noting for this clonotype: Mismatch with germline at one junction end may stem from a read error. V usage is TRBV5-1 and J usage is TRBJ1-2; the match to TRBD1 covers 7 bases. CDR1 SGHRS and CDR2 YFSETQ come from the germline V gene. CDR3 length: 12 amino acids. DNA of the CDR3: TGCGTCAGCAGCCCAGGACAGGAAGGCTACACCTTC. Its translation: CVSSPGQEGYTF.

This clonotype is medium-sized. The CDR3 DNA reads TGTGCCAGCAGCTTACTCACAGAGAACACTGAAGCTTTCTTT. Translating it yields CASSLLTENTEAFF. The chain employs TRBV7-6 and TRBJ1-1; D unresolved. V was trimmed by 2 bases and J by 1 base, leaving 8 bases between them. The CDR3 runs 14 residues. CDR1 and CDR2 from the germline V gene are SGHVS and FNYEAQ. The entire variable domain, with the rest obtained from reference TRBV7-6 and TRBJ1-1, is as follows: GAGVSQSPRYKVTKRGQDVALRCDPISGHVSLYWYRQALGQGPEFLTYFNYEAQQDKSGLPNDRFSAERPEGSISTLTIQRTEQRDSAMYRCASSLLTENTEAFFGQGTRLTVV.

This clonotype is categorized as medium-sized. This chain uses TRBV7-6 with TRBJ2-3; D is unresolved. The CDR3 has 11 residues. With 3 bases removed from V and 6 bases from J, the gap between germline ends came to 4 bases. CDR1 and CDR2 (germline): SGHVS, FNYEAQ. The CDR3 region is CASSFTDTQYF. The CDR3 DNA sequence: TGTGCCAGCAGCTTTACCGATACGCAGTATTTT.

There are a few counts of this clonotype. The chain is built from TRBV15 and TRBJ2-1; 11 bases are shared with TRBD2. CDR3 size: 16 residues. In germline, CDR1 is LNHNV, CDR2 YYDKDF (reference sequence). V trimming: 3 bases; J trimming: 7 bases; junction bases outside the gene matches: 8. The CDR3 is CATSSPASGGPNEQFF. The CDR3 bases are TGTGCCACCAGCAGTCCCGCTAGCGGGGGGCCAAATGAGCAGTTCTTC.

Comment on this clonotype: A much larger clone lies a single base off, so this may be a read error. This chain joins TRBV12-3 or TRBV12-4 and TRBJ2-5; TRBD2 might be the D (5 bases). The V and J ends lost 6 bases and 4 bases respectively, with 18 bases between them. The CDR3 contains 15 residues. The CDR3 sequence: CASRASQSWRETQYF. In DNA form, the CDR3 reads TGTGCCAGCAGGGCTAGCCAAAGCTGGCGAGAGACCCAGTACTTC.

The sample holds a few counts of this clonotype. The chain carries TRBV11-2 and TRBJ1-1, with D possibly TRBD1 on 6 matching bases. Trimming stripped 5 bases from V and 3 bases from J, with 13 bases between. CDR1 SGHAT and CDR2 FQNNGV come from the germline V gene. This CDR3 has 14 residues. The CDR3 bases are TGTGCCAGCAGCCTCCGGGACACAGACACTGAAGCTTTCTTT. Translating gives CASSLRDTDTEAFF. Supplemented by reference TRBV11-2 and TRBJ1-1, the full variable domain reads EAGVAQSPRYKIIEKRQSVAFWCNPISGHATLYWYQQILGQGPKLLIQFQNNGVVDDSQLPKDRFSAERLKGVDSTLKIQPAKLEDSAVYLCASSLRDTDTEAFFGQGTRLTVV.

Comment on this clonotype: Possible read error: a much larger clone is one base away. The V and J genes are TRBV7-2 and TRBJ2-5; unclear D gene. CDR1 and CDR2 from the germline V gene are SGHTA and FQGNSA. The CDR3 is 12 amino acids. CDR3 nucleotide sequence: TGTGCCATCAGCTCCCTGGGTGGAACCCAGTACTTC. It specifies CAISSLGGTQYF.

The table lists this clonotype with a few counts. The J gene is TRBJ2-6, the V gene TRBV19; 10 bases fit TRBD1. V was pared by 4 bases and J by 3 bases, with 9 bases of the junction left unmatched. Germline CDR1 LNHDA, CDR2 SQIVND (reference sequence). CDR3 length: 18 amino acids. CDR3 loop: CASSTGQGRGVGANVLTF. For the CDR3, the DNA is TGTGCCAGTAGTACGGGACAGGGGCGGGGGGTTGGGGCCAACGTCCTGACTTTC.

Worth noting for this clonotype: The germline gene is not matched at one end of the junction; a read error may be the cause. The V call is TRBV10-1, the J call TRBJ2-5; TRBD2 matches 9 bases. Germline loops: CDR1 WNHNN, CDR2 SYGVQD (reference sequence). This CDR3 contains 15 residues. CDR3 bases: TGCGCCAGCAGCCCCAAGCGGGGGGCAGGGGAGACCCAGCACTTC. Residues: CASSPKRGAGETQHF.